This TCR beta chain emerged from a study of shared clonotypes between healthy human individuals (dated by TCRdb to the early 2020s). Concerning the study at large: The cohort comprised a couple of women and a few men aged 18 to 49 years. For each donor, CD4 naive and CD4 memory were each given three plates, CD8 naive was given two plates, and CD8 memory was given one plate. The study deeply sequenced blood TCR repertoires of five healthy adults to estimate repertoire size and the extent of clonotype sharing between individuals. To increase sequencing depth and limit assay-specific biases, different laboratories used diverse techniques to prepare libraries and sequence TCR repertoires. Leukapheresis yielded between about 0.9 and 9.5 billion PBMCs per donor.

Paper-wide results and their limitations: Pairwise subsampling led to the expectation that sequencing depth would affect the degree of clonotype sharing among donors. Compared with non-shared clonotypes, clonotypes shared by all four sorted-subset donors had higher generation probabilities. Rarefaction of sorted-subset datasets indicated incomplete sequencing despite the large sequencing depth. Across a handful of donors, approximately 4.9% of naive CD4, 3% to 4% of naive CD8, 2.3% of memory CD4, and approximately 0.4% of memory CD8 clonotypes were shared. Naive subsets generally had larger estimated clonotype richness than memory subsets. Sampling was restricted to blood, and TCR repertoires in tissue are likely to differ from TCR repertoires in blood. Because the study included a small number of donors, the genetic and exposure-history diversity represented was limited.

The CDR3 sequence holds 15 residues, the cysteine and phenylalanine included. Only the CDR3 portion is preserved as DNA: 45 bases, with reading frame beginning at the first base. CDR1 SGHTA and CDR2 FQGTGA were looked up in the germline V gene. Trimming removed 7 bases from V and 9 bases from J; the gene matches leave 6 bases unexplained. The donors were healthy, HIV-negative adults who had no recently reported acute infections or vaccinations. All donors were Caucasian adults living in Nashville, Tennessee, USA. CD4+ T cells were enriched by magnetic negative selection, after which naive cells were positively selected on CD45RA and the negative fraction was taken as the memory subset. Blood was collected by leukapheresis, and PBMCs were isolated by Ficoll-Histopaque density gradient centrifugation and then cryopreserved in liquid nitrogen vapor phase. Analytical flow cytometry was used to check the purity and quantity of every magnetically sorted T cell population. Genomic DNA was isolated from every sorted fraction and measured by UV absorbance on a Nanodrop 2000c.

As to this clone: Its antigen has not been determined. No much larger clone exists at a distance of one base, and base qualities are not known.

Using the deep immunoSEQ assay, TCR CDR3 regions were amplified from genomic DNA by multiplex PCR. Extracted genomic DNA from each cell subset was distributed evenly across all wells of several immunoSEQ 96-well plates, and each plate was treated as a replicate. Each replicate PCR for sorted subsets received approximately 220 ng genomic DNA, equal to about 29,000 T cell genomes. Purified libraries were quantified with a Qubit 3.0 fluorometer, sized on a Bioanalyzer 2100, and re-quantified with the KAPA Library Quantification kit. Every immunoSEQ 96-well plate was sequenced on a separate single-read 150-cycle Illumina NextSeq 550 flow cell. The authors' pipeline ran thus. Because the immunoSEQ output held only junctional sequences and lacked quality scores, the filtering could not match the filtering applied to full-length reads. To assign V/J genes and CDR3, sequences were annotated against IMGT germline references using PyIR, a Python wrapper for IgBLAST v1.9. Reads were filtered out if the reads had weak V/J assignments (E-value above 1e-6), no CDR3, stop codons, out-of-frame junctions, or ambiguous translated residues. V3J clonotypes were defined as sequences sharing an identical inferred V gene, J gene, and CDR3 amino acid sequence. To compute the percentage overlap between repertoires, the number of shared unique clonotypes was divided by the size of the smaller repertoire. Richness of each repertoire was evaluated using RTK rarefaction, the Chao1 estimator, and Recon v2.1 estimates of unobserved clonotypes. Generation probabilities were computed with OLGA for all TCRbeta clonotypes obtained by the gDNA method from several donors. The table comes from immuneACCESS by way of TCRdb, which keeps in-frame sequences with V and J called. Part of the clones is missing from these tables; in studies checked, under half for an unresolved V gene and the rest for unknown reasons. The V and J calls and clone size come from that table; D and trimming were worked out from the DNA. For this sample the table gives a few million clones, of which under 95% were detected only once. The ten most abundant clones make up approximately 0.41% of the sample.

The source of this sequence is a man in his late teens or twenties in good health. Some clones in this sample may be carry-over from other donors' samples. The chain was built from TRBV7-3 and TRBJ2-1; 16 central nucleotides agree with TRBD2. The specimen sequenced was naive CD4+ T cells from PBMCs. Reading the label with the study, this specimen's cell subset or site is: CD45RA+ positively selected. The bases read TGTGCCAGCACTTTAGGGACTAGCGGGAGGGGTGAGCAGTTCTTC. The resulting protein is CASTLGTSGRGEQFF. Outside the CDR3, residues come from the reference TRBV7-3 and TRBJ2-1 proteins, so the full variable domain is: GAGVSQTPSNKVTEKGKYVELRCDPISGHTALYWYRQSLGQGPEFLIYFQGTGAADDSGLPNDRFFAVRPEGSVSTLKIQRTERGDSAVYLCASTLGTSGRGEQFFGPGTRLTVL.